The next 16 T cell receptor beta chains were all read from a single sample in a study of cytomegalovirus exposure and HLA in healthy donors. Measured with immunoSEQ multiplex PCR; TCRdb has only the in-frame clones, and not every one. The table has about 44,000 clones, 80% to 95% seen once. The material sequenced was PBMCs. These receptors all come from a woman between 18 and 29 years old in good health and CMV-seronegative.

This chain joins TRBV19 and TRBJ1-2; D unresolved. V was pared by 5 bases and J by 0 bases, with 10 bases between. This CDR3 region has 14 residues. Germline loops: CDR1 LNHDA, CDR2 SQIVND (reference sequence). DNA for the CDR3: TGTGCCAGTAGTTTCCAGTATGCTAACTATGGCTACACCTTC. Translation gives CASSFQYANYGYTF.

The DNA of the CDR3 is TGTGCCAGCAGCCCAAATACCGGGACAGGTCGTTGGGAGCAGTACTTC. This codes for CASSPNTGTGRWEQYF. This rearrangement joins TRBV5-6 to TRBJ2-7; 8 bases align to TRBD1. V lost 4 bases and J lost 7; bases outside the gene matches: 16. From germline, CDR1 is SGHDT and CDR2 YYEEEE. The length of the CDR3 is 16 residues.

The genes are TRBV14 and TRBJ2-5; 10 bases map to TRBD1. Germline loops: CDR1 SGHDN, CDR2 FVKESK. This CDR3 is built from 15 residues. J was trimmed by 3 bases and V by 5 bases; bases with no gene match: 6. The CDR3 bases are TGTGCCAGCAGCTCACGGGACAGGGGCAAAGAGACCCAGTACTTC. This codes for CASSSRDRGKETQYF.

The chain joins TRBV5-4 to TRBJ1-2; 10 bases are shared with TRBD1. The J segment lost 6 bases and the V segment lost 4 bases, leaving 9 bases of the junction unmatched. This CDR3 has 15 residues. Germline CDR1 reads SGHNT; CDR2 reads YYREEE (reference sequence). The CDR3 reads CASSPETGGANGYTF. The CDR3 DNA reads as TGTGCCAGCAGCCCGGAGACAGGGGGCGCGAATGGCTACACCTTC.

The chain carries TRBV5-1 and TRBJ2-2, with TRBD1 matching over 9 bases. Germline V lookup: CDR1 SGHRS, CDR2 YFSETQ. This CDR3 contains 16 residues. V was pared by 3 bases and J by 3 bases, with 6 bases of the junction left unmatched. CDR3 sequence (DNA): TGCGCCAGCAGCTGGACAGGGGAGAAAGACACCGGGGAGCTGTTTTTT. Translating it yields CASSWTGEKDTGELFF.

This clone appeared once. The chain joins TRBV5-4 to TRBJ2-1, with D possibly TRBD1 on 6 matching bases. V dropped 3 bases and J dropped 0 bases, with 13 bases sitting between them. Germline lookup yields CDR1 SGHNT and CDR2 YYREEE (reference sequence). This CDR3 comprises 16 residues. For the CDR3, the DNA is TGTGCCAGCAGCTACAGGGTTACAGACTCCTACAATGAGCAGTTCTTC. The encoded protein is CASSYRVTDSYNEQFF. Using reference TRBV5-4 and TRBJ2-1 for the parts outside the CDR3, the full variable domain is ETGVTQSPTHLIKTRGQQVTLRCSSQSGHNTVSWYQQALGQGPQFIFQYYREEENGRGNFPPRFSGLQFPNYSSELNVNALELDDSALYLCASSYRVTDSYNEQFFGPGTRLTVL.

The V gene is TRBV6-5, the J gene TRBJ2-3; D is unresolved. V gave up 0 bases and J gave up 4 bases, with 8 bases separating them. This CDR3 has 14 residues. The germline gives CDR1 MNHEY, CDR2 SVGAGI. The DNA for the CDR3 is TGTGCCAGCAGTTACTCGGTGCTATCAGATACGCAGTATTTT. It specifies CASSYSVLSDTQYF.

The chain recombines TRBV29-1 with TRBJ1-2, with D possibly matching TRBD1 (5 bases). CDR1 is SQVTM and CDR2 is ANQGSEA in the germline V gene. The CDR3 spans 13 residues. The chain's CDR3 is CSGTQSGTYGYTF. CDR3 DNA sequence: TGCAGTGGGACTCAGAGTGGCACCTATGGCTACACCTTC.

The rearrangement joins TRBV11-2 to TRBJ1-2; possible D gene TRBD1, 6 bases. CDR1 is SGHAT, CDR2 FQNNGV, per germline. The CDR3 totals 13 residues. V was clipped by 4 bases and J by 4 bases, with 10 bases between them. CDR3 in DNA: TGTGCCAGCAGCTCGTCAGGGGTCTATGGCTACACCTTC. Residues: CASSSSGVYGYTF.

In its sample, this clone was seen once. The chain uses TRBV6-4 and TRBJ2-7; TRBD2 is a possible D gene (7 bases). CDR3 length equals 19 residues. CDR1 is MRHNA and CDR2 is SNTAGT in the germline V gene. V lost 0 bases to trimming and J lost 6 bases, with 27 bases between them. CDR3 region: CASSDSSHVEGGSGGEQYF. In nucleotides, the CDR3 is TGTGCCAGCAGTGACTCGAGTCACGTAGAGGGGGGATCGGGGGGCGAGCAGTACTTC.

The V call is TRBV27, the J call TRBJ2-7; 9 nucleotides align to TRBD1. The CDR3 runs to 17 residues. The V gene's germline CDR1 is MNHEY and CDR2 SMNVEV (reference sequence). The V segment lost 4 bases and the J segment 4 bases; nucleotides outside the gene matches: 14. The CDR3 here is CASSSSVRTGAIYEQYF. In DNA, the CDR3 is TGTGCCAGCAGTTCTTCCGTCCGGACAGGGGCCATTTACGAGCAGTACTTC.

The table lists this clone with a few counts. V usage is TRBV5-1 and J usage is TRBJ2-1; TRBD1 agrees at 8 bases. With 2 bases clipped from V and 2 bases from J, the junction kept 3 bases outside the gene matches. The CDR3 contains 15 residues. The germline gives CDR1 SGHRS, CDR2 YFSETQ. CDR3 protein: CASSFGTGAYNEQFF. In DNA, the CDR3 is TGCGCCAGCAGCTTTGGGACAGGAGCCTACAATGAGCAGTTCTTC. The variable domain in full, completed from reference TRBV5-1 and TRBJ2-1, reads KAGVTQTPRYLIKTRGQQVTLSCSPISGHRSVSWYQQTPGQGLQFLFEYFSETQRNKGNFPGRFSGRQFSNSRSEMNVSTLELGDSALYLCASSFGTGAYNEQFFGPGTRLTVL.

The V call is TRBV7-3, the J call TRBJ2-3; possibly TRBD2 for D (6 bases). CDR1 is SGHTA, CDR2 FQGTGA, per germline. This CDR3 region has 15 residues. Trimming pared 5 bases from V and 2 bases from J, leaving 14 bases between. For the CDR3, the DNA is TGTGCCAGCAGCCCTCGTTTAGCGGACACAGATACGCAGTATTTT. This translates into CASSPRLADTDTQYF.

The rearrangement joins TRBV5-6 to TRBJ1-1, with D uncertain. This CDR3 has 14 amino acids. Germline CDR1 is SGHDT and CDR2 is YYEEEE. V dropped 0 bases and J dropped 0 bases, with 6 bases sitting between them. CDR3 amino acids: CASSLVTVNTEAFF. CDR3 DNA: TGTGCCAGCAGCTTGGTAACAGTGAACACTGAAGCTTTCTTT.

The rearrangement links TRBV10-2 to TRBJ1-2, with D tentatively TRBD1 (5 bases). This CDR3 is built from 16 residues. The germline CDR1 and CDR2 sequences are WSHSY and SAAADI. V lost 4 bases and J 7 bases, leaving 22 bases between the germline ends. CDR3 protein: CASSGFLTGSVGGYTF. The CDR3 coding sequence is TGCGCCAGCAGTGGCTTTCTTACAGGTTCCGTGGGTGGCTACACCTTC.

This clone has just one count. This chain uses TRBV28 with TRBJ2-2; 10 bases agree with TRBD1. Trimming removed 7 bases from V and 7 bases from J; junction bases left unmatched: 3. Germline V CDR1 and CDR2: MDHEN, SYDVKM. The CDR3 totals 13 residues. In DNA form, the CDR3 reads TGTGCCAGCACGGACAGGGGGATCGGGGAGCTGTTTTTT. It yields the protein CASTDRGIGELFF.